These 17 T cell receptor beta chains were all obtained from the same sample, sequenced in a study of long-term antiretroviral therapy in people with HIV. Sequencing used immunoSEQ v3.0 at survey level. The method was immunoSEQ multiplex PCR; TCRdb's version includes in-frame clones alone and lacks a portion of them. The sample lists about 25,000 clones, approximately 78% seen once, with around 13% in the top ten. This sample comprised unsorted PBMCs, obtained 2.9 years after starting antiretroviral therapy. The source is a man aged 45-60 years with HIV.

This chain joins TRBV10-3 and TRBJ2-3; D remains ambiguous. Germline V gene lookup returns CDR1 ENHRY and CDR2 SYGVKD. This CDR3 is built from 14 residues. V was cut by 3 bases and J by 4 bases, with 11 bases left in between. The chain's CDR3 is CAISEPRSADTQYF. CDR3 bases: TGTGCCATCAGTGAACCTAGGAGTGCAGATACGCAGTATTTT.

This sequence joins TRBV11-1 and TRBJ1-1; no reliable D call. Germline V gene lookup returns CDR1 SGHAT and CDR2 FQDESV (reference sequence). The CDR3 sequence is 13 residues long. Trimming cost V 5 bases and J 1 base, with 8 bases left between them. This CDR3 is CASSHPGNTEAFF. DNA of the CDR3: TGTGCCAGCAGCCATCCAGGGAACACTGAAGCTTTCTTT.

V gene TRBV29-1 combines with J gene TRBJ1-2; 7 bases are shared with TRBD1. This CDR3 is 13 amino acids long. Looked up from germline, CDR1 is SQVTM and CDR2 is ANQGSEA. Unmatched junction bases numbered 6, after V lost 5 bases and J lost 3 bases. Here the CDR3 DNA reads TGCAGCGTTCTGACAGGGAAGGACTATGGCTACACCTTC. Residues: CSVLTGKDYGYTF.

This clone was seen more than once but under ten times. CDR3 amino acids: CASRSGGKNIQYF. The CDR3 DNA sequence: TGTGCCAGCCGCAGTGGCGGCAAAAACATTCAGTACTTC. The rearrangement links TRBV19 to TRBJ2-4; D is undetermined. V dropped 9 bases and J dropped 3 bases, with 12 bases sitting between them. Germline loops: CDR1 LNHDA, CDR2 SQIVND (reference sequence). This CDR3 has 13 residues. The variable domain in full, with the rest retrieved from reference TRBV19 and TRBJ2-4, is DGGITQSPKYLFRKEGQNVTLSCEQNLNHDAMYWYRQDPGQGLRLIYYSQIVNDFQKGDIAEGYSVSREKKESFPLTVTSAQKNPTAFYLCASRSGGKNIQYFGAGTRLSVL.

The chain links TRBV19 to TRBJ2-7; 7 bases are shared with TRBD2. Per the germline V gene, CDR1 is LNHDA and CDR2 is SQIVND (reference sequence). The CDR3 length is 14 residues. V was pared by 3 bases and J by 0 bases, with 2 bases of the junction left unmatched. DNA for the CDR3: TGTGCCAGTAGTATCGGCGGGAGCTCCTACGAGCAGTACTTC. Translated, it gives CASSIGGSSYEQYF.

The V gene is TRBV7-2, the J gene TRBJ1-2; 8 bases agree with TRBD1. In germline, CDR1 is SGHTA, CDR2 FQGNSA. With 1 base clipped from V and 6 bases from J, the junction kept 7 bases outside the gene matches. The CDR3 spans 15 residues. The CDR3 DNA follows: TGTGCCAGCAGCTTAGGAGTCGCAGGGGGCAATGGCTACACCTTC. This gives the protein CASSLGVAGGNGYTF.

V usage is TRBV7-9 and J usage is TRBJ1-2; 12 bases fit TRBD1. There are 16 residues in the CDR3. Looked up from germline, CDR1 is SEHNR and CDR2 is FQNEAQ (reference sequence). V was clipped by 5 bases and J by 2 bases; unmatched bases: 6. The CDR3 sequence: CASSPRDRGLNYGYTF. In DNA form, the CDR3 reads TGTGCCAGCAGCCCCCGGGACAGGGGGCTAAACTATGGCTACACCTTC.

The chain uses TRBV7-8 and TRBJ1-1, with 10 nucleotides matching TRBD1. The germline gives CDR1 SGHVS, CDR2 FQNEAQ. V lost 5 bases, J lost 2 bases, and 5 bases stayed unmatched. CDR3 length: 15 residues. The CDR3 loop reads CASSLRTGGNTEAFF. The CDR3 DNA sequence: TGTGCCAGCAGCCTCCGGACAGGGGGAAACACTGAAGCTTTCTTT.

The chain combines TRBV7-2 with TRBJ1-5; tentatively, D is TRBD1 (5 bases). Germline loops: CDR1 SGHTA, CDR2 FQGNSA. Trimming took off 5 bases at V and 0 bases at J, with 8 bases between the two ends. CDR3 length: 14 residues. CDR3 in amino acids: CASSPGDSNQPQHF. For the CDR3, the DNA is TGTGCCAGCAGCCCGGGGGATAGCAATCAGCCCCAGCATTTT.

CDR3 in DNA: TGTGCCAGCAGCCAAGGCCCCAGTTGGGCCGGGGAGCTGTTTTTT. Translated: CASSQGPSWAGELFF. The rearrangement uses TRBV14 and TRBJ2-2, with D unresolved. From germline, CDR1 is SGHDN and CDR2 FVKESK. V was cut by 1 base and J by 6 bases, with 12 bases left in between. This CDR3 is 15 amino acids long.

The rearrangement uses TRBV11-3 and TRBJ1-1, with TRBD1 as a possible D gene (5 bases). The CDR3 is made up of 14 amino acids. Germline V CDR1 and CDR2: SGHNT, YENEEA. Trimming stripped 5 bases from V and 1 base from J, with 11 bases between. This chain's CDR3 is CASSPGQGNTEAFF. The CDR3 nucleotides read TGTGCCAGCAGCCCGGGGCAGGGGAACACTGAAGCTTTCTTT.

This clone occurred once. The chain combines TRBV5-6 with TRBJ2-6, with D possibly being TRBD1 (6 bases). The CDR3 is 15 amino acids. V was clipped by 6 bases and J by 3 bases, with 13 bases between them. Germline CDR1 SGHDT, CDR2 YYEEEE. The CDR3 spells CASTRTVGGANVLTF. Here the CDR3 DNA reads TGTGCCAGCACCCGGACAGTAGGTGGGGCCAACGTCCTGACTTTC.

The V gene is TRBV7-6, the J gene TRBJ2-3, with D tentatively TRBD1 (6 bases). The V and J ends lost 3 bases and 6 bases respectively, with 13 bases between them. The CDR3 is 14 amino acids. Germline CDR1 SGHVS, CDR2 FNYEAQ. The CDR3 reads CASSFSRGWDTQYF. The CDR3 DNA follows: TGTGCCAGCAGCTTCTCCAGGGGTTGGGATACGCAGTATTTT.

The CDR3 reads CAFWGGTGGKAFF. CDR3 bases: TGTGCCTTTTGGGGGGGGACAGGGGGAAAAGCTTTCTTT. The V and J genes are TRBV9 and TRBJ1-1, with 11 nucleotides matching TRBD1. Trimming removed 10 bases from V and 9 bases from J; junction bases left unmatched: 11. Germline V gene data show CDR1 as SGDLS and CDR2 as YYNGEE. The length of the CDR3 is 13 residues.

The V and J genes are TRBV2 and TRBJ2-2, with D possibly being TRBD1 (6 bases). Trimming took off 6 bases at V and 4 bases at J, with 12 bases between the two ends. There are 14 residues in the CDR3. CDR1 and CDR2 (germline): SNHLY, FYNNEI. CDR3 protein: CASRTSGATGELFF. In DNA, the CDR3 is TGTGCCAGCAGGACCTCAGGGGCCACCGGGGAGCTGTTTTTT.

This clone has a single count. V usage is TRBV7-3 and J usage is TRBJ2-7; D gene uncertain. The CDR3 is 14 amino acids. Germline V gene data show CDR1 as SGHTA and CDR2 as FQGTGA. V lost 4 bases to trimming and J lost 4 bases, with 14 bases between them. CDR3 nucleotide sequence: TGTGCCAGCAGCTCAGGCCCTACAGCTTACGAGCAGTACTTC. Its protein is CASSSGPTAYEQYF.

The V call is TRBV27, the J call TRBJ2-7; D tentatively fits TRBD1 or TRBD2 (5 bases each). The germline CDR1 and CDR2 sequences are MNHEY and SMNVEV (reference sequence). The V end lost 1 base, the J end lost 5 bases, and 9 bases lay between the germline ends. The CDR3 totals 13 residues. DNA for the CDR3: TGTGCCAGCAGTTTATGGGGGACCAACGAGCAGTACTTC. As protein: CASSLWGTNEQYF.